The 12 T cell receptor beta chains presented below share a single source sample, sequenced in a study of molecular identifiers for immune sequencing clone quantification. Each CDR3 protein is one row after TCRdb ran MiXCR on the PCR reads. There are 60,000 to 70,000 distinct CDR3 sequences in the sample; around a sixth occur only once, and approximately 1.5% lies in the top ten. Sequencing used naive CD8+ T cells from blood, with Jurkat cell RNA spiked in. Subset meaning: FACS-sorted CD8+CD4-CCR7+CD45RA+ naive T cells. These receptor sequences come from a human donor in good health. Some libraries in this study had Jurkat cell RNA spiked in.

This clonotype was recorded many times. The chain joins TRBV9 to TRBJ2-7; 8 bases align to TRBD2. The CDR3 is made up of 14 amino acids. Germline V gives CDR1 SGDLS, CDR2 YYNGEE. V lost 4 bases, J lost 4 bases, and 7 bases stayed unmatched. The CDR3 sequence: CASSQAGVGYEQYF. The CDR3 DNA is TGTGCCAGCAGCCAAGCGGGAGTGGGTTACGAGCAGTACTTC.

This clonotype was observed many times. J is TRBJ2-7 and V is TRBV12-3 or TRBV12-4; no reliable D call. Deletions cut 3 bases from V and 6 bases from J, with 9 bases between. This CDR3 is built from 12 residues. CDR3: CASSLVPGEQYF. Here the CDR3 DNA reads TGTGCCAGCAGTTTGGTCCCCGGCGAGCAGTACTTC.

V is TRBV29-1 and J is TRBJ2-7; D is ambiguous. The CDR3 runs to 13 residues. Between the trimmed V and J ends, which lost 6 bases and 3 bases, there was a span of 15 bases. The V gene's germline CDR1 is SQVTM and CDR2 ANQGSEA. The CDR3 loop reads CSVTFVLGYEQYF. CDR3 in DNA: TGCAGCGTCACCTTTGTGTTAGGCTACGAGCAGTACTTC.

The gene calls are TRBV12-5 and TRBJ2-1; D call uncertain. This CDR3 has 12 residues. Germline CDR1 and CDR2: LGHNT and FRNRAP. Trimming pared 4 bases from V and 4 bases from J, leaving 5 bases between. CDR3 loop: CASGSEYNEQFF. DNA of the CDR3: TGTGCTAGTGGTTCTGAGTACAATGAGCAGTTCTTC.

This clonotype occurred many times. The chain uses TRBV27 and TRBJ2-2; 7 nucleotides align to TRBD1. The CDR3 extends over 15 amino acids. With 7 bases clipped from V and 4 bases from J, the junction kept 9 bases outside the gene matches. Germline V lookup: CDR1 MNHEY, CDR2 SMNVEV (reference sequence). This chain's CDR3 is CASNIRQGGTGELFF. The CDR3 nucleotides read TGTGCCAGCAACATCCGACAGGGTGGCACCGGGGAGCTGTTTTTT.

This clonotype was recorded at least ten times. The V gene is TRBV7-6, the J gene TRBJ2-7, with D tentatively TRBD2 (5 bases). CDR3 length: 14 amino acids. Trimming took 3 bases from V and 0 from J, leaving 9 bases between them. Germline lookup yields CDR1 SGHVS and CDR2 FNYEAQ. Written as DNA, the CDR3 is TGTGCCAGCAGCTTTGGTAGCGACTCCTACGAGCAGTACTTC. It translates to CASSFGSDSYEQYF.

This clonotype was counted at least ten times. The chain carries TRBV2 and TRBJ2-7, with a tentative D call TRBD2 (6 bases). CDR1 and CDR2 from the germline V gene are SNHLY and FYNNEI. V lost 8 bases to trimming and J lost 0 bases, with 14 bases between them. The CDR3 runs to 14 residues. Here the CDR3 reads CASSGTLSSYEQYF. CDR3 in DNA: TGTGCCAGCTCCGGGACTCTGAGCTCCTACGAGCAGTACTTC.

This clonotype has ten or more counts. The V gene is TRBV2, the J gene TRBJ2-1; D might be TRBD1 (6 bases). CDR3 length: 16 residues. V shed 0 bases and J shed 4 bases, with 13 bases lying between them. CDR1 and CDR2 from the germline V gene are SNHLY and FYNNEI. The DNA for the CDR3 is TGTGCCAGCAGTGAAGCGCTGAGCAGGGGTTACAATGAGCAGTTCTTC. This encodes CASSEALSRGYNEQFF.

This clonotype occurred many times. J is TRBJ2-3 and V is TRBV23-1, with TRBD1 identical over 12 bases. TRBV23-1 is marked as an open reading frame, function uncertain. Trimming removed 2 bases from V and 5 bases from J; junction bases left unmatched: 8. The CDR3 is made up of 17 amino acids. CDR3 coding DNA: TGCGCCAGCAGTCAAACGGGACAGGGGGCGCAGTTAGATACGCAGTATTTT. Translated: CASSQTGQGAQLDTQYF.

This clonotype showed up many times. CDR3 amino acids: CSATPRGRDGETQYF. The CDR3 coding sequence is TGCAGTGCCACCCCAAGGGGGCGGGACGGGGAGACCCAGTACTTC. The V gene is TRBV20-1, the J gene TRBJ2-5; tentatively, D is TRBD1 (7 bases). The CDR3 sequence is 15 residues long. V was pared by 6 bases and J by 5 bases, with 22 bases between. CDR1 and CDR2 from the germline V gene are DFQATT and SNEGSKA (reference sequence).

This clonotype was counted at least ten times. V usage is TRBV27 and J usage is TRBJ2-3, with a possible D match to TRBD1 (5 bases). This CDR3 has 14 amino acids. Looked up from germline, CDR1 is MNHEY and CDR2 is SMNVEV (reference sequence). V was cut by 5 bases and J by 3 bases, with 12 bases left in between. The CDR3 spells CASSPDRGTDTQYF. In nucleotides, the CDR3 is TGTGCCAGCAGTCCTGACAGAGGAACAGATACGCAGTATTTT.

This clonotype has ten or more counts. This chain uses TRBV19 with TRBJ1-2; 7 bases align to TRBD1. CDR3 length: 15 amino acids. The junction had 13 bases not matched to a gene; V was cut back by 4 bases and J by 8 bases. CDR1 LNHDA and CDR2 SQIVND come from the germline V gene (reference sequence). CDR3 loop: CASSTPRTGAVGYTF. The CDR3, as DNA: TGTGCCAGTAGTACCCCACGGACAGGCGCTGTGGGCTACACCTTC.